This passage covers 28 T cell receptor beta chains from one sample sequenced in a study of blood T cells in healthy people across ages. Alongside a J-beta primer mix, a sample-barcoded 5' primer served in a second PCR lasting roughly 7 to 11 cycles. MiXCR was run by TCRdb on the 5' RACE reads, yielding one entry per CDR3 protein. The data contain 1,300,000 or so distinct CDR3 sequences, approximately 59% of them singletons. The sample consisted of blood. These receptors all come from a man younger than 35 in good health.

The chain employs TRBV27 and TRBJ2-1, with 9 positions matching TRBD2. V gave up 1 base and J gave up 7 bases; unmatched junction bases: 5. The germline CDR1 and CDR2 sequences are MNHEY and SMNVEV (reference sequence). The CDR3 has 15 amino acids. This CDR3 reads CASSLYSGSSNEQFF. CDR3 nucleotides: TGTGCCAGCAGTTTATATAGCGGGAGTAGTAATGAGCAGTTCTTC.

In nucleotides, the CDR3 is TGTGCCAGCGGGGATATAGCGGGAGGGTACGAGCAGTACTTC. Its translation is CASGDIAGGYEQYF. This chain links TRBV6-6 with TRBJ2-5, with 11 bases aligning to TRBD2. The closer fit of TRBJ2-7 to the DNA end suggests the J call may be wrong. The CDR3 extends over 14 amino acids. Germline CDR1 reads MNHNY; CDR2 reads SVGAGI (reference sequence).

The rearrangement links TRBV6-1 to TRBJ2-5, with 8 bases that match TRBD1. The J call may be in error: the DNA end matches TRBJ2-7 better. This CDR3 region has 13 residues. Germline CDR1 and CDR2: MNHNS and SASEGT. The CDR3 spells CASRRQGYAEQYF. The CDR3 nucleotides are TGTGCCAGCAGAAGACAGGGGTATGCCGAGCAGTACTTC.

The CDR3 sequence: CASSQDLSHDEQFF. The CDR3 DNA reads as TGCGCCAGCAGCCAAGATCTGAGTCATGATGAGCAGTTCTTC. The chain has TRBV4-3 and TRBJ2-1; D remains ambiguous. Germline-derived CDR1 and CDR2 are LGHNA and YSLEER. V was cut by 0 bases and J by 8 bases, with 11 bases left in between. The CDR3 sequence is 14 residues long.

The chain has TRBV29-1 and TRBJ1-1; a possible D gene is TRBD1 (5 bases). Germline loops: CDR1 SQVTM, CDR2 ANQGSEA. V was pared by 5 bases and J by 7 bases, with 11 bases between. The CDR3 covers 11 residues. The chain's CDR3 is CSVPSQGEAFF. The CDR3 DNA reads as TGCAGCGTTCCCTCTCAGGGTGAAGCTTTCTTT.

This clonotype showed up just a few times. This chain's CDR3 is CASSIKEGLIHGYTF. The CDR3, as DNA: TGTGCCAGCAGCATTAAAGAAGGGTTAATTCATGGCTACACCTTC. The rearrangement joins TRBV7-8 to TRBJ1-2; D uncertain. The CDR3 loop spans 15 amino acids. CDR1 and CDR2 (germline): SGHVS, FQNEAQ. V lost 5 bases to trimming and J lost 6 bases, with 19 bases between them.

The chain uses TRBV7-2 and TRBJ2-3; the match to TRBD1 covers 7 bases. The CDR3 covers 17 residues. The trim removed 5 bases at V and 0 bases at J, leaving 11 bases unmatched. The germline gives CDR1 SGHTA, CDR2 FQGNSA. The CDR3 sequence is CASSKGTAARSTDTQYF. The CDR3 nucleotides are TGTGCCAGCAGCAAAGGGACAGCAGCCCGAAGCACAGATACGCAGTATTTT.

The chain recombines TRBV29-1 with TRBJ2-7, with 7 bases that match TRBD2. The CDR3 sequence is 14 residues long. The germline gives CDR1 SQVTM, CDR2 ANQGSEA. With V trimmed by 0 bases and J by 7 bases, 9 bases remained unmatched. The CDR3 bases are TGCAGCGTTGAAGAGGGAGGGGTCATGAATGAGCAGTACTTC. Its protein product is CSVEEGGVMNEQYF.

The chain joins TRBV27 to TRBJ2-3; 7 bases match TRBD1. The CDR3 has 16 residues. Germline CDR1 is MNHEY and CDR2 is SMNVEV (reference sequence). V was clipped by 5 bases and J by 3 bases; unmatched bases: 11. The chain's CDR3 is CASSLTGATLTDTQYF. CDR3 in DNA: TGTGCCAGCAGTCTCACAGGGGCCACCCTGACAGATACGCAGTATTTT.

This chain links TRBV4-1 with TRBJ2-7; 12 bases line up with TRBD2. The V gene end was trimmed by 4 bases and the J gene end by 7 bases; junction bases not matched to a gene: 11. The CDR3 loop spans 16 amino acids. Per germline, CDR1 MGHRA and CDR2 YSYEKL. CDR3: CASSRSTSGSSDEQYF. Here the CDR3 DNA reads TGCGCCAGCAGCCGTTCGACTAGCGGGAGTTCGGATGAGCAGTACTTC.

V gene TRBV5-6 combines with J gene TRBJ2-1; no reliable D call. Trimming took off 0 bases at V and 2 bases at J, with 9 bases between the two ends. The CDR3 runs 15 residues. The germline gives CDR1 SGHDT, CDR2 YYEEEE. This CDR3 reads CASSLDRLTYNEQFF. CDR3 coding DNA: TGTGCCAGCAGCTTGGACAGACTTACCTACAATGAGCAGTTCTTC.

This clonotype has only a few counts. This chain links TRBV4-3 with TRBJ1-1; D gene ambiguous. CDR3 size: 13 residues. Germline CDR1 is LGHNA and CDR2 is YSLEER. Deletions cut 0 bases from V and 10 bases from J, with 12 bases between. CDR3: CASSQDEYRRAFF. In nucleotides, the CDR3 is TGCGCCAGCAGCCAAGATGAGTACAGACGAGCTTTCTTT.

The DNA of the CDR3 is TGTGCCATCAGTGAGCTGGGCGATAATCAGCCCCAGCATTTT. It translates to CAISELGDNQPQHF. The rearrangement joins TRBV10-3 to TRBJ1-5; D call uncertain. CDR1 is ENHRY and CDR2 is SYGVKD in the germline V gene. This CDR3 is 14 amino acids long. V was shortened by 2 bases and J by 4 bases, with 9 bases between the two germline ends.

V gene TRBV4-3 combines with J gene TRBJ1-2; D perhaps matches TRBD1 (5 bases). V was trimmed by 3 bases and J by 4 bases, leaving 15 bases between them. This CDR3 contains 15 residues. In germline, CDR1 is LGHNA, CDR2 YSLEER. CDR3 nucleotides: TGCGCCAGCAGCCATCAAAGGGGTAGCGGCTATGGCTACACCTTC. It codes for CASSHQRGSGYGYTF.

The chain is built from TRBV7-6 and TRBJ2-7, with 10 bases that match TRBD1. This CDR3 has 18 residues. The V gene end was trimmed by 3 bases and the J gene end by 0 bases; junction bases not matched to a gene: 11. Germline-derived CDR1 and CDR2 are SGHVS and FNYEAQ. The CDR3 loop reads CASSLSRDRGSGSYEQYF. The CDR3 coding sequence is TGTGCCAGCAGCTTGTCCCGGGACAGGGGTTCCGGCTCCTACGAGCAGTACTTC.

The rearrangement joins TRBV2 to TRBJ1-5, with D unresolved. The ends were cut back, 4 bases at V and 6 bases at J, with 13 bases in the middle. The CDR3 totals 14 residues. CDR1 and CDR2 (germline): SNHLY, FYNNEI. The CDR3 region is CASSGLRVTQPQHF. In DNA form, the CDR3 reads TGTGCCAGCAGTGGACTAAGGGTTACTCAGCCCCAGCATTTT.

V gene TRBV6-6 combines with J gene TRBJ2-1; tentatively, D is TRBD2 (6 bases). Between the trimmed V and J ends, which lost 0 bases and 0 bases, there was a span of 12 bases. The germline gives CDR1 MNHNY, CDR2 SVGAGI (reference sequence). The CDR3 is made up of 17 amino acids. In DNA form, the CDR3 reads TGTGCCAGCAGTTACTCGATGGCGGGGAGCTCCTACAATGAGCAGTTCTTC. Translated: CASSYSMAGSSYNEQFF.

The V gene is TRBV6-5, the J gene TRBJ1-1, with D uncertain. The CDR3 is 13 residues long. Germline CDR1 is MNHEY and CDR2 is SVGAGI. Trimming stripped 6 bases from V and 0 bases from J, with 8 bases between. Here the CDR3 reads CASRLRMNTEAFF. CDR3 bases: TGTGCCAGCAGACTTCGCATGAACACTGAAGCTTTCTTT.

The table lists this clonotype with a few counts. The rearrangement uses TRBV11-2 and TRBJ2-3; TRBD2 matches 13 bases. CDR1 is SGHAT and CDR2 is FQNNGV in the germline V gene. V was clipped by 5 bases and J by 2 bases; unmatched bases: 4. The CDR3 contains 16 residues. This CDR3 is CASSRGLAGNTDTQYF. DNA for the CDR3: TGTGCCAGCAGCCGGGGACTAGCGGGGAACACAGATACGCAGTATTTT. Variable domain in full (rest from reference TRBV11-2 and TRBJ2-3): EAGVAQSPRYKIIEKRQSVAFWCNPISGHATLYWYQQILGQGPKLLIQFQNNGVVDDSQLPKDRFSAERLKGVDSTLKIQPAKLEDSAVYLCASSRGLAGNTDTQYFGPGTRLTVL.

The chain is built from TRBV29-1 and TRBJ2-1; 9 positions match TRBD2. Unmatched junction bases numbered 9, after V lost 6 bases and J lost 6 bases. Germline V lookup: CDR1 SQVTM, CDR2 ANQGSEA. The CDR3 has 14 amino acids. CDR3 loop: CSVSTSGSSNEQFF. As DNA, the CDR3 is TGCAGCGTGAGTACTAGCGGGTCTTCCAATGAGCAGTTCTTC.

The rearrangement uses TRBV7-9 and TRBJ2-2, with D unclear. This CDR3 region has 8 residues. Between the trimmed V and J ends, which lost 7 bases and 11 bases, there was a span of 2 bases. Germline CDR1 reads SEHNR; CDR2 reads FQNEAQ (reference sequence). CDR3 region: CASNELFF. CDR3 bases: TGTGCCAGCAATGAGCTGTTTTTT.

This chain connects TRBV6-6 to TRBJ1-4, with TRBD1 identical over 7 bases. The CDR3 spans 17 residues. Germline V gene lookup returns CDR1 MNHNY and CDR2 SVGAGI (reference sequence). Trimming cost V 6 bases and J 0 bases; bases outside gene matches: 10. The CDR3 DNA follows: TGTGCCAGCAGCCCGACAGGGATGGGGGCAACTAATGAAAAACTGTTTTTT. Its translation is CASSPTGMGATNEKLFF.

The chain joins TRBV14 to TRBJ2-7, with unresolved D. The V gene lost 2 bases and the J gene lost 5 bases, with 10 bases spanning the gap. CDR3 length equals 13 residues. Germline V gene sequence: CDR1 SGHDN, CDR2 FVKESK. The CDR3, as DNA: TGTGCCAGCAGCCAAAGTACCAGGCACGAGCAGTACTTC. This translates into CASSQSTRHEQYF. Variable domain in full (rest from reference TRBV14 and TRBJ2-7): EAGVTQFPSHSVIEKGQTVTLRCDPISGHDNLYWYRRVMGKEIKFLLHFVKESKQDESGMPNNRFLAERTGGTYSTLKVQPAELEDSGVYFCASSQSTRHEQYFGPGTRLTVT.

The chain joins TRBV12-3 or TRBV12-4 to TRBJ2-7, with 11 bases fitting TRBD1. J was trimmed by 2 bases and V by 7 bases; bases with no gene match: 7. The CDR3 consists of 15 residues. The CDR3 DNA reads TGTGCCAGCAAACGGGACAGGGGGGAAGCCTACGAGCAGTACTTC. Translation: CASKRDRGEAYEQYF.

J is TRBJ2-1 and V is TRBV2; 8 bases are a match to TRBD2. J lost 5 bases, V lost 3 bases, and 3 bases had no gene match. Germline CDR1 and CDR2: SNHLY and FYNNEI. This CDR3 is 14 amino acids long. The CDR3 loop is CASSDGSGNNEQFF. CDR3 DNA: TGTGCCAGCAGTGATGGTAGCGGGAACAATGAGCAGTTCTTC.

Written as DNA, the CDR3 is TGTGCCAGCAGCTATCCAGGACCAACTAACTATGGCTACACCTTC. Translating gives CASSYPGPTNYGYTF. The rearrangement joins TRBV7-2 to TRBJ1-2; D is undetermined. Germline loops: CDR1 SGHTA, CDR2 FQGNSA. V was clipped by 4 bases and J by 0 bases, with 12 bases between them. The CDR3 loop spans 15 amino acids.

V gene TRBV20-1 combines with J gene TRBJ2-3; D is unresolved. The CDR3 contains 17 residues. The V gene lost 5 bases and the J gene lost 0 bases, with 21 bases spanning the gap. Germline V lookup: CDR1 DFQATT, CDR2 SNEGSKA (reference sequence). The CDR3 DNA is TGCAGTGCTCCAAGCCTTCTCGACGGTACTAGCACAGATACGCAGTATTTT. Its protein is CSAPSLLDGTSTDTQYF.

CDR3 sequence reads: CASSLVLGIRETQYF. The CDR3 nucleotides read TGTGCCAGCAGCTTAGTGTTAGGGATCCGAGAGACCCAGTACTTC. The rearrangement uses TRBV7-9 and TRBJ2-7, with D hard to call. The J call may be wrong; the DNA end is better matched by TRBJ2-5. Germline V lookup: CDR1 SEHNR, CDR2 FQNEAQ (reference sequence). CDR3 length: 15 amino acids.